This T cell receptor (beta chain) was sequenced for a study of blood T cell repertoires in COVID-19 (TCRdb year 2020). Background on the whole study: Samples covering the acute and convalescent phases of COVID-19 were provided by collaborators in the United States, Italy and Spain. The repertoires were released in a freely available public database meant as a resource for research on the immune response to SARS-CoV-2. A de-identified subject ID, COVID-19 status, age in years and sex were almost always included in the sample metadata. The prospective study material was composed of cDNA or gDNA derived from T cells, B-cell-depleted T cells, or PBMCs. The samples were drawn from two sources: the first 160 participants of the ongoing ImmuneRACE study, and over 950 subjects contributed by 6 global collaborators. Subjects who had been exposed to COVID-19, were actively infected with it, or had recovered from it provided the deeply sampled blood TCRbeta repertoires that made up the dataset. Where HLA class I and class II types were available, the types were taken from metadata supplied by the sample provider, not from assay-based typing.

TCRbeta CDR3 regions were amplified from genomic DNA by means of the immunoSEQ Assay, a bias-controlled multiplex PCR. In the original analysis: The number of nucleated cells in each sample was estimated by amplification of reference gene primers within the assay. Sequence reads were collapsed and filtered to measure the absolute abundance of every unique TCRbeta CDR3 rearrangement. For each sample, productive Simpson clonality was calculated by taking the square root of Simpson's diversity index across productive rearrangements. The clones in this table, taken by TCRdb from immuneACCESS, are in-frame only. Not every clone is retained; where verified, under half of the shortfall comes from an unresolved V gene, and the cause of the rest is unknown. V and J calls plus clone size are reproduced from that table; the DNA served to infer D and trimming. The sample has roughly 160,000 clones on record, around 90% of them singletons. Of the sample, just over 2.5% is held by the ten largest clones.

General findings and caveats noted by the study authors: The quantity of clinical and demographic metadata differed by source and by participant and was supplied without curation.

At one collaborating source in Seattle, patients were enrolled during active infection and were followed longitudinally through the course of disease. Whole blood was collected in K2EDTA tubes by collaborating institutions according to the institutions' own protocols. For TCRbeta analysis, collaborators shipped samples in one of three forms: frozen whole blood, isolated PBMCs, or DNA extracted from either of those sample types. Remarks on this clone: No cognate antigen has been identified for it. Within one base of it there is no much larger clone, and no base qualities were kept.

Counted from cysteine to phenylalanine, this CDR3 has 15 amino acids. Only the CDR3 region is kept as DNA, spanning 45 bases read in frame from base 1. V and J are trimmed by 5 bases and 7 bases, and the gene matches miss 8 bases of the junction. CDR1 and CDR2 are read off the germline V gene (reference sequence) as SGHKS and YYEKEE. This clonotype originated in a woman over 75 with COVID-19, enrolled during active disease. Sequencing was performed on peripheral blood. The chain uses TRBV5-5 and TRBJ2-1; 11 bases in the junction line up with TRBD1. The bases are TGTGCCAGCAGTTTCCCCGGGACAGGGGGGAATGAGCAGTTCTTC. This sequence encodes CASSFPGTGGNEQFF.